The TCR beta chain described here comes from a study of PD-1 blockade in mismatch repair-deficient tumors (dated by TCRdb to 2015 to 2018). Some background on the complete study: Between September 2013 and September 2016, the trial enrolled some 86 consecutive patients with over nine mismatch repair-deficient cancer types, every one of whom had been previously treated and was progressing. Tumor-associated T cell clones in the peripheral blood of patients responding to PD-1 blockade were tracked using deep sequencing of TCR CDR3 regions.

This clone appeared a single time. Which antigen it targets is not known. No base quality values were provided; no much bigger clone lies one nucleotide off. For every enrolled patient, mismatch repair deficiency was confirmed by either polymerase chain reaction or immunohistochemistry. A few patients who responded to pembrolizumab therapy underwent TCR sequencing. The phase II trial prospectively tested pembrolizumab PD-1 blockade in advanced mismatch repair-deficient cancers regardless of tissue of origin. Peripheral blood T cell samples were gathered serially, both before PD-1 blockade started and at multiple time points afterward. Blood sampling time points were reported as weeks after the first dose of pembrolizumab. Libraries were built with the immunoSEQ multiplex PCR assay. The table was pulled from immuneACCESS by TCRdb, which kept in-frame rearrangements only. Such tables lose some clones; where checked, under half of the loss comes from unresolved V genes, and the rest has no known cause. Recorded for this sample are 14,000 or so clones; around 80% of them occurred a single time. Under 2% of the sample goes to the ten largest clones.

Paper-wide results and their limitations: After pembrolizumab, tumor-resident clones, which were often undetectable in blood before treatment, expanded rapidly and then contracted, generally ahead of radiologic responses.

V drops 4 bases and J drops 0 bases, leaving 19 bases in between. From the cysteine up to the phenylalanine, the CDR3 has a length of 16 residues. Kept here is only the CDR3 DNA, which spans 48 bases and is read in frame from base 1. CDR1 and CDR2, looked up from the germline V gene (reference sequence), are GTSNPN and SVGIG. Specimen: PBMCs, collected about 15 weeks after starting pembrolizumab. Here the chain combines TRBV30 and TRBJ2-7, with TRBD2 tentatively as D gene (5 bases match). This receptor was identified in an adult with mismatch repair-deficient cancer. For the CDR3, the sequence is CAWTGRGRSASYEQYF. The nucleotides are TGTGCCTGGACTGGGAGAGGAAGGAGCGCCTCCTACGAGCAGTACTTC.